What follows are 27 T cell receptor beta chains derived from one specimen sequenced in a study of CD8+CD57+ T cells in acquired aplastic anemia. Profiles of TCR beta VDJ and CDR3 were generated from a genomic DNA template. Each CDR3 protein gets one entry after TCRdb re-called the reads with MiXCR. The sample includes some 150,000 distinct CDR3 sequences, about 70% of them seen just once. All patients picked for sequencing had shown, by flow cytometry, an expansion of CD8+CD57+ cells. Specimen: sorted CD4+, CD8+, or CD8+CD57+ T cells (not recorded which) from PBMCs. Receptors were obtained from a human donor with aplastic anemia.

Concerning this clonotype: The germline gene is not matched at one end of the junction; a read error may be the cause. The rearrangement links TRBV6-4 to TRBJ2-2; 8 nucleotides agree with TRBD1. The CDR3 consists of 14 residues. In germline, CDR1 is MRHNA, CDR2 SNTAGT. Written as DNA, the CDR3 is TGTGCCAGCTCGGAACAGGGGGAAGCCGGGGAGCTGTTTTTC. Its translation: CASSEQGEAGELFF.

The gene calls are TRBV7-8 and TRBJ2-7; 7 bases align to TRBD1. The CDR3 spans 13 residues. Germline V gene data show CDR1 as SGHVS and CDR2 as FQNEAQ. V was pared by 9 bases and J by 2 bases, with 7 bases of the junction left unmatched. The CDR3 spells CASSRGRTYEQYF. The CDR3 nucleotides read TGTGCCAGTAGTAGGGGGCGAACCTACGAGCAGTACTTC.

This clonotype appeared a few times. The chain couples TRBV19 to TRBJ1-2; TRBD1 matches at 7 bases. Unmatched junction bases numbered 10, after V lost 7 bases and J lost 8 bases. The CDR3 consists of 13 residues. Germline-derived CDR1 and CDR2 are LNHDA and SQIVND (reference sequence). CDR3 coding DNA: TGTGCCAGTAATGACAGGGAAATGGAGGGCTACACCTTC. It yields the protein CASNDREMEGYTF.

The V and J genes are TRBV7-9 and TRBJ2-3; D gene unclear. Per the germline V gene, CDR1 is SEHNR and CDR2 is FQNEAQ (reference sequence). The CDR3 extends over 13 amino acids. V lost 1 base and J 4 bases, leaving 6 bases between the germline ends. The CDR3 DNA follows: TGTGCCAGCAGCTTAGATTGGTCAGATACGCAGTATTTT. It codes for CASSLDWSDTQYF.

In the case of this clonotype: The conserved closing phenylalanine or tryptophan is absent in this CDR3, likely reflecting a read error. The chain joins TRBV10-2 to TRBJ1-5; TRBD1 is a possible D gene (6 bases). CDR1 WSHSY and CDR2 SAAADI come from the germline V gene. This CDR3 spans 14 amino acids. V shed 6 bases and J shed 0 bases, with 9 bases lying between them. DNA of the CDR3: TGCGCCAGCAGAGGGGGAAATAGCAATCAGCCCCAGCATCTT. This codes for CASRGGNSNQPQHL.

The V and J genes are TRBV15 and TRBJ2-5; TRBD1 agrees at 9 bases. CDR1 and CDR2 (germline): LNHNV, YYDKDF (reference sequence). Trimming cost V 3 bases and J 2 bases; bases outside gene matches: 4. This CDR3 is built from 15 residues. CDR3 residues: CATSSNGQGQETQYF. The CDR3 nucleotides read TGTGCCACCAGCAGTAACGGACAGGGGCAAGAGACCCAGTACTTC.

The genes are TRBV2 and TRBJ1-2; the D gene is possibly TRBD1 (6 bases). CDR1 is SNHLY and CDR2 is FYNNEI in the germline V gene. V was trimmed by 7 bases and J by 8 bases, leaving 20 bases between them. This CDR3 is 14 amino acids long. CDR3: CASTSLGARLGYTF. CDR3 nucleotides: TGTGCCAGCACCTCCCTGGGGGCGCGGTTGGGCTACACCTTC. The whole variable domain, filled in from reference TRBV2 and TRBJ1-2, reads EPEVTQTPSHQVTQMGQEVILRCVPISNHLYFYWYRQILGQKVEFLVSFYNNEISEKSEIFDDQFSVERPDGSNFTLKIRSTKLEDSAMYFCASTSLGARLGYTFGSGTRLTVV.

Concerning this clonotype itself: Without the conserved terminal phenylalanine or tryptophan, this CDR3 likely stems from a read error. No DNA is shown, since the ends of the CDR3 on it are uncertain; the CDR3 is the one TCRdb lists. The gene calls are TRBV6-4 and TRBJ2-6. Including both end residues, the CDR3 is 16 amino acids long. In germline, CDR1 is MRHNA, CDR2 SNTAGT. CDR3 residues: CASSDGESSGANVLVL.

The chain uses TRBV9 and TRBJ1-5; no definite D call. This CDR3 is built from 14 residues. The germline gives CDR1 SGDLS, CDR2 YYNGEE. Deletions cut 1 base from V and 6 bases from J, with 11 bases between. CDR3 nucleotides: TGTGCCAGCAGCGTATTCGATACGGGTCAGCCCCAGCATTTT. Translation gives CASSVFDTGQPQHF.

The genes are TRBV9 and TRBJ2-2, with no clear D. Trimming took off 3 bases at V and 7 bases at J, with 7 bases between the two ends. Germline CDR1 reads SGDLS; CDR2 reads YYNGEE. CDR3 length equals 12 residues. CDR3 loop: CASSGSNGELFF. The CDR3 DNA is TGTGCCAGCAGCGGCAGTAACGGGGAGCTGTTTTTT.

The gene calls are TRBV7-9 and TRBJ1-5; D remains ambiguous. V dropped 1 base and J dropped 7 bases, with 11 bases sitting between them. Germline CDR1 reads SEHNR; CDR2 reads FQNEAQ (reference sequence). The CDR3 spans 14 residues. The CDR3 is CASSLEGVGQPQHF. CDR3 bases: TGTGCCAGCAGCTTAGAAGGTGTCGGGCAGCCCCAGCATTTT.

V usage is TRBV5-1 and J usage is TRBJ1-1, with 10 nucleotides matching TRBD1. This CDR3 comprises 17 residues. In germline, CDR1 is SGHRS, CDR2 YFSETQ. V was clipped by 4 bases and J by 0 bases; unmatched bases: 9. Here the CDR3 reads CASSLTTGGGLNTEAFF. In DNA form, the CDR3 reads TGCGCCAGCAGCCTAACGACAGGGGGCGGCCTGAACACTGAAGCTTTCTTT.

This chain links TRBV6-1 with TRBJ2-7; tentatively, D is TRBD2 (5 bases). Trimming stripped 6 bases from V and 6 bases from J, with 18 bases between. The germline V gene encodes CDR1 MNHNS and CDR2 SASEGT. The CDR3 totals 14 residues. The CDR3 nucleotides read TGTGCCAGCAGCTTAGAACCGGGGTTTGGCGAGCAGTACTTC. Translation: CASSLEPGFGEQYF.

V usage is TRBV2 and J usage is TRBJ2-7; TRBD2 agrees at 13 bases. Germline CDR1 SNHLY, CDR2 FYNNEI. The CDR3 runs 14 residues. V shed 4 bases, J shed 6 bases, and the junction held 3 bases outside the gene matches. CDR3 DNA: TGTGCCAGCAGTGGGACTAGCGGGAGTGTCGAGCAGTACTTC. Encoded protein: CASSGTSGSVEQYF.

V gene TRBV9 combines with J gene TRBJ2-7; 7 bases fit TRBD1. CDR1 and CDR2 from the germline V gene are SGDLS and YYNGEE. CDR3 length: 13 amino acids. V gave up 4 bases and J gave up 4 bases; unmatched junction bases: 5. For the CDR3, the DNA is TGTGCCAGCAGCCCGGGGACAGTATACGAGCAGTACTTC. Protein: CASSPGTVYEQYF.

V usage is TRBV20-1 and J usage is TRBJ2-5; D might be TRBD2 (6 bases). The CDR3 spans 15 residues. Germline lookup yields CDR1 DFQATT and CDR2 SNEGSKA (reference sequence). Trimming removed 0 bases at V and 4 bases at J, with 15 bases between. The CDR3 reads CSARDIRGVGETQYF. The CDR3 region has the DNA TGCAGTGCTAGAGATATTCGCGGGGTAGGAGAGACCCAGTACTTC.

The chain combines TRBV9 with TRBJ2-2, with a possible D match to TRBD1 (5 bases). V was clipped by 6 bases and J by 0 bases, with 6 bases between them. CDR3 length: 13 amino acids. The V gene's germline CDR1 is SGDLS and CDR2 YYNGEE. The CDR3 DNA sequence: TGTGCCAGCACCAGGGCGAACACCGGGGAGCTGTTTTTT. Translated: CASTRANTGELFF.

The chain joins TRBV19 to TRBJ2-7; D possibly corresponds to TRBD1 (6 bases). Trimming pared 7 bases from V and 3 bases from J, leaving 16 bases between. This CDR3 comprises 14 residues. The germline gives CDR1 LNHDA, CDR2 SQIVND (reference sequence). This CDR3 is CASNRGLCFYEQYF. In DNA form, the CDR3 reads TGTGCCAGTAATAGGGGGTTGTGCTTCTACGAGCAGTACTTC.

V is TRBV20-1 and J is TRBJ2-1; TRBD2 agrees at 9 bases. Germline lookup yields CDR1 DFQATT and CDR2 SNEGSKA (reference sequence). The CDR3 is 15 residues long. The ends lost 6 bases at V and 5 bases at J; junction bases unmatched: 11. CDR3 loop: CSAKNPSGVNNEQFF. CDR3 bases: TGCAGTGCCAAAAACCCTAGCGGGGTAAACAATGAGCAGTTCTTC.

The chain employs TRBV20-1 and TRBJ2-1; D is uncertain. The CDR3 extends over 13 amino acids. CDR1 and CDR2 from the germline V gene are DFQATT and SNEGSKA (reference sequence). V gave up 0 bases and J gave up 6 bases, with 9 bases separating them. The CDR3 here is CSARELDLNEQFF. DNA of the CDR3: TGCAGTGCTAGAGAGTTAGATCTCAATGAGCAGTTCTTC.

This clonotype has more than one count but fewer than ten. The chain employs TRBV5-8 and TRBJ2-7; D might be TRBD1 (6 bases). This CDR3 region has 13 residues. The germline V and J ends were trimmed by 0 bases and 5 bases, with 9 bases remaining between them. Germline CDR1 and CDR2: SGHTS and YDEGEE. CDR3 protein: CASSLEQGDEQYF. CDR3 nucleotide sequence: TGTGCCAGCAGCTTGGAACAGGGTGACGAGCAGTACTTC.

This clonotype occurred a few times. The J gene is TRBJ2-7, the V gene TRBV7-8, with D unclear. Germline V lookup: CDR1 SGHVS, CDR2 FQNEAQ. V gave up 1 base and J gave up 4 bases, with 11 bases separating them. This CDR3 is 14 amino acids long. CDR3: CASSLEATHYEQYF. The CDR3 DNA is TGTGCCAGCAGCTTAGAGGCCACGCATTACGAGCAGTACTTC.

The V call is TRBV7-3, the J call TRBJ2-5; 7 bases map to TRBD2. Looked up from germline, CDR1 is SGHTA and CDR2 is FQGTGA. The CDR3 covers 15 residues. The junction had 11 bases not matched to a gene; V was cut back by 5 bases and J by 5 bases. In DNA, the CDR3 is TGTGCCAGCAGCCCCGACGGGAGGCCGGGGGAGACCCAGTACTTC. Residues: CASSPDGRPGETQYF. The whole variable domain, remainder taken from reference TRBV7-3 and TRBJ2-5, is GAGVSQTPSNKVTEKGKYVELRCDPISGHTALYWYRQSLGQGPEFLIYFQGTGAADDSGLPNDRFFAVRPEGSVSTLKIQRTERGDSAVYLCASSPDGRPGETQYFGPGTRLLVL.

The V and J genes are TRBV7-9 and TRBJ2-7; possible D gene TRBD2, 5 bases. The CDR3 has 14 residues. Germline V gives CDR1 SEHNR, CDR2 FQNEAQ (reference sequence). Trimming stripped 5 bases from V and 2 bases from J, with 13 bases between. This CDR3 is CASSGPGMTYEQYF. In nucleotides, the CDR3 is TGTGCCAGCAGCGGACCCGGGATGACCTACGAGCAGTACTTC.

As DNA, the CDR3 is TGCGCCAGCAGCCCACAACCGACTGGTAATGAGCAGTTCTTC. It translates to CASSPQPTGNEQFF. The chain uses TRBV4-3 and TRBJ2-1; D not certain. The V and J ends lost 4 bases and 7 bases respectively, with 14 bases between them. This CDR3 is 14 amino acids long. Germline V gene sequence: CDR1 LGHNA, CDR2 YSLEER.

The chain uses TRBV2 and TRBJ2-5; no clear D. The length of the CDR3 is 11 residues. CDR1 and CDR2 from the germline V gene are SNHLY and FYNNEI. Trimming took off 7 bases at V and 4 bases at J, with 7 bases between the two ends. CDR3: CASTPGETQYF. For the CDR3, the DNA is TGTGCCAGCACGCCCGGAGAGACCCAGTACTTC. Variable domain in full (rest from reference TRBV2 and TRBJ2-5): EPEVTQTPSHQVTQMGQEVILRCVPISNHLYFYWYRQILGQKVEFLVSFYNNEISEKSEIFDDQFSVERPDGSNFTLKIRSTKLEDSAMYFCASTPGETQYFGPGTRLLVL.

The chain links TRBV2 to TRBJ2-7; TRBD1 matches at 7 bases. Germline assignment: CDR1 SNHLY and CDR2 FYNNEI. The CDR3 is 14 amino acids. Trimming took 7 bases from V and 6 from J; bases not matched to a gene: 12. CDR3 sequence reads: CASTGTDNRGEQYF. DNA of the CDR3: TGTGCCAGCACCGGGACAGACAATAGGGGCGAGCAGTACTTC. The entire variable domain, with the rest obtained from reference TRBV2 and TRBJ2-7, is as follows: EPEVTQTPSHQVTQMGQEVILRCVPISNHLYFYWYRQILGQKVEFLVSFYNNEISEKSEIFDDQFSVERPDGSNFTLKIRSTKLEDSAMYFCASTGTDNRGEQYFGPGTRLTVT.